Listed below are T cell receptor beta chains from one sample, sequenced in a study of shared clonotypes between healthy human individuals. Method: immunoSEQ multiplex PCR; TCRdb's copy keeps in-frame clones and lacks some. The sample gives about 590,000 clones, about 95% of which show up once; 0.11% is in the top ten. Sequenced: naive CD8+ T cells sorted from blood. These receptors were taken from a woman in her twenties or thirties in good health. The CDR3 runs from the conserved cysteine through the conserved F or W. D genes are given only for firm matches. The size entry is marked missing in some rows and otherwise reads once, few, many or a size class.

D: NA; V: TRBV27; size: NA; J: TRBJ2-2; length: 14; CDR3: CASGFGLNTGELFF; DNA: TGTGCCAGCGGGTTTGGGTTGAACACCGGGGAGCTGTTTTTT
D: NA; V: TRBV6-1; size: NA; J: TRBJ1-5; length: 15; CDR3: CASSDLRDSNQPQHF; DNA: TGTGCCAGCAGTGACCTCCGGGACTCCAATCAGCCCCAGCATTTT
D: TRBD1; V: TRBV4-1; size: NA; J: TRBJ2-3; length: 17; CDR3: CASSQDPTGGMRDTQYF; DNA: TGCGCCAGCAGCCAAGATCCGACAGGGGGCATGAGAGATACGCAGTATTTT
D: NA; V: TRBV20-1; size: NA; J: TRBJ1-2; length: 8; CDR3: CSASRRNF; DNA: TGCAGTGCTAGTCGGAGGAACTTC
D: TRBD1; V: TRBV7-9; size: NA; J: TRBJ2-7; length: 14; CDR3: CASSTTGALYEQYF; DNA: TGTGCCAGCAGCACAACAGGGGCGCTCTACGAGCAGTACTTC
D: NA; V: TRBV5-4; size: NA; J: TRBJ2-5; length: 12; CDR3: CASRYDQETQYF; DNA: TGTGCCAGCAGATACGACCAAGAGACCCAGTACTTC
D: TRBD1; V: TRBV7-9; size: NA; J: TRBJ1-1; length: 14; CDR3: CASSGGQGLAEAFF; DNA: TGTGCCAGCAGCGGGGGACAGGGTTTGGCTGAAGCTTTCTTT
D: TRBD2; V: TRBV27; size: NA; J: TRBJ2-1; length: 14; CDR3: CASSPRLAGGPEFF; DNA: TGTGCCAGCAGTCCCCGACTAGCGGGAGGGCCTGAGTTCTTC
D: TRBD2; V: TRBV19; size: once; J: TRBJ2-1; length: 13; CDR3: CASHSGRSDEQFF; DNA: TGTGCCAGTCATAGCGGGAGGTCAGATGAGCAGTTCTTC
D: NA; V: TRBV19; size: NA; J: TRBJ2-1; length: 15; CDR3: CASSSQVSGYDEQFF; DNA: TGTGCCAGTAGTAGTCAGGTGAGCGGCTACGATGAGCAGTTCTTC
D: NA; V: TRBV27; size: few; J: TRBJ1-5; length: 14; CDR3: CASGPYFSNQPQHF; DNA: TGTGCCAGCGGGCCCTACTTTAGCAATCAGCCCCAGCATTTT
D: NA; V: TRBV19; size: NA; J: TRBJ1-5; length: 16; CDR3: CASSIWAGPGNQPQHF; DNA: TGTGCCAGTAGTATCTGGGCAGGCCCTGGCAATCAGCCCCAGCATTTT
D: TRBD2; V: TRBV19; size: NA; J: TRBJ2-2; length: 15; CDR3: CASSLAGGVTGELFF; DNA: TGTGCCAGTAGTCTTGCGGGAGGTGTCACCGGGGAGCTGTTTTTT
D: NA; V: TRBV5-6; size: NA; J: TRBJ1-2; length: 17; CDR3: CASSLNIGWQEAYGYTF; DNA: TGTGCCAGCAGCTTGAATATTGGCTGGCAGGAAGCCTATGGCTACACCTTC
D: NA; V: TRBV9; size: NA; J: TRBJ1-5; length: 15; CDR3: CASSVGAGANQPQHF; DNA: TGTGCCAGCAGCGTAGGGGCAGGGGCAAATCAGCCCCAGCATTTT
D: NA; V: TRBV5-8; size: NA; J: TRBJ1-1; length: 15; CDR3: CASDLTYLAFTEAFF; DNA: TGTGCCAGCGACTTGACTTATTTGGCCTTCACTGAAGCTTTCTTT
D: TRBD1; V: TRBV29-1; size: NA; J: TRBJ1-2; length: 16; CDR3: CSVLGLGTGGMDGYTF; DNA: TGCAGCGTTCTCGGATTGGGGACAGGGGGAATGGATGGCTACACCTTC
D: NA; V: TRBV7-9; size: NA; J: TRBJ2-2; length: 12; CDR3: CASGGGAGELFF; DNA: TGTGCCAGCGGCGGGGGCGCCGGGGAGCTGTTTTTT
D: TRBD1; V: TRBV27; size: NA; J: TRBJ2-1; length: 14; CDR3: CASSRTGPYNEQFF; DNA: TGTGCCAGCAGCCGGACAGGGCCTTACAATGAGCAGTTCTTC
D: NA; V: TRBV5-1; size: NA; J: TRBJ1-3; length: 12; CDR3: CASSLGPQNLYF; DNA: TGCGCCAGCAGCTTGGGACCCCAGAATTTATATTTT
D: TRBD1; V: TRBV11-2; size: NA; J: TRBJ2-7; length: 16; CDR3: CASSKFSRGQADEQYF; DNA: TGTGCCAGCAGCAAATTCTCTAGGGGACAGGCCGACGAGCAGTACTTC
D: TRBD1; V: TRBV7-8; size: NA; J: TRBJ2-1; length: 16; CDR3: CASSSRTGRTYNEQFF; DNA: TGTGCCAGCAGCTCCCGGACAGGGAGGACCTACAATGAGCAGTTCTTC
D: NA; V: TRBV7-2; size: NA; J: TRBJ2-1; length: 17; CDR3: CASSLLALTSSYNEQFF; DNA: TGTGCCAGCAGCTTATTAGCGCTTACTAGCTCCTACAATGAGCAGTTCTTC
D: TRBD2; V: TRBV27; size: NA; J: TRBJ2-7; length: 13; CDR3: CASSSGGSYEQYF; DNA: TGTGCCAGCTCTAGCGGGGGATCCTACGAGCAGTACTTC
D: NA; V: TRBV2; size: NA; J: TRBJ1-5; length: 14; CDR3: CASSGGPSNQPQHF; DNA: TGTGCCAGCAGTGGGGGGCCAAGCAATCAGCCCCAGCATTTT
D: NA; V: TRBV4-2; size: NA; J: TRBJ2-7; length: 15; CDR3: CASSTPGQSVGEQYF; DNA: TGTGCCAGCAGCACTCCGGGACAATCGGTGGGCGAGCAGTACTTC
D: TRBD1; V: TRBV27; size: many; J: TRBJ2-7; length: 13; CDR3: CASVPGTGNEQYF; DNA: TGTGCCAGCGTCCCCGGGACAGGTAACGAGCAGTACTTC
D: NA; V: TRBV19; size: NA; J: TRBJ1-4; length: 15; CDR3: CASSIAAGGDEKLFF; DNA: TGTGCCAGTAGTATAGCGGCAGGCGGGGATGAAAAACTGTTTTTT
D: TRBD2; V: TRBV28; size: NA; J: TRBJ2-1; length: 17; CDR3: CASSLGDSGSLNNEQFF; DNA: TGTGCCAGCAGTTTAGGGGATAGCGGGAGCCTTAACAATGAGCAGTTCTTC
D: TRBD1; V: TRBV5-1; size: NA; J: TRBJ2-6; length: 18; CDR3: CASTSDGTGGSGANVLTF; DNA: TGCGCCAGCACCTCGGACGGGACAGGGGGCTCTGGGGCCAACGTCCTGACTTTC
D: NA; V: TRBV7-9; size: NA; J: TRBJ2-7; length: 14; CDR3: CASSSGPFGSEQYF; DNA: TGTGCCAGCAGCTCCGGTCCATTCGGGAGCGAGCAGTACTTC